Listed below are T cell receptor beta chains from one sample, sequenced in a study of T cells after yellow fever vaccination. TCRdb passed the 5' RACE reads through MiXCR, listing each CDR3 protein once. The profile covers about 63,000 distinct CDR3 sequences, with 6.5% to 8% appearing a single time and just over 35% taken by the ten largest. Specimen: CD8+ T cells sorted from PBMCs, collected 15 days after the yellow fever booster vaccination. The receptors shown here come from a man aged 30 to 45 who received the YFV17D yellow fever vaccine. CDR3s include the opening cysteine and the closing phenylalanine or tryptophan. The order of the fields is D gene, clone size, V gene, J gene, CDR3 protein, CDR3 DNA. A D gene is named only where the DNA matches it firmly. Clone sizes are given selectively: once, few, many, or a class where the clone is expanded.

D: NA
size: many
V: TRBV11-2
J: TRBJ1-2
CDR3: CASSLEGTPKDGYTF
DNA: TGTGCCAGCAGCTTAGAGGGGACCCCTAAAGATGGCTACACCTTC

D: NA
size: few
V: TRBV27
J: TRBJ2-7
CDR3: CASSFSGSFYEQYF
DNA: TGTGCCAGCAGTTTTTCAGGGTCTTTTTACGAGCAGTACTTC

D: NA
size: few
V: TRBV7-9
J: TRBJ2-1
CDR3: CASSLVQNEQFF
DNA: TGTGCCAGCAGCTTAGTACAAAATGAGCAGTTCTTC

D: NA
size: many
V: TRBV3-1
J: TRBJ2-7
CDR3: CASSQFGTFYEQYF
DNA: TGTGCCAGCAGCCAATTCGGGACTTTCTACGAGCAGTACTTC

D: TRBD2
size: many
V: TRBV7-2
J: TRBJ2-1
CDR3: CASSLSGGGINEQFF
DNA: TGTGCCAGCAGCCTTAGCGGGGGGGGAATCAATGAGCAGTTCTTC

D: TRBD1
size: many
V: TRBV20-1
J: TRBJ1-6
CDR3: CSAKFGTADSPLHF
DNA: TGCAGTGCTAAATTCGGGACAGCGGATTCACCCCTCCACTTT

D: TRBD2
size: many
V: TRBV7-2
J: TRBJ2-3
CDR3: CASSYAAGVLDTQYF
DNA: TGTGCCAGCAGCTATGCGGCGGGAGTGTTAGATACGCAGTATTTT

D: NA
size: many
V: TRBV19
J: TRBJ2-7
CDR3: CASSMGRGQDEQYF
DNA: TGTGCCAGTAGTATGGGCAGGGGCCAGGACGAGCAGTACTTC

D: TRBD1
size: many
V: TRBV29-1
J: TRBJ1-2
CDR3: CSVDLGDRSNYGYTF
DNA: TGCAGCGTTGATTTAGGGGACAGGTCTAACTATGGCTACACCTTC

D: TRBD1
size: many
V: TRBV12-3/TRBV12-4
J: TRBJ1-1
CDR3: CASTTGQGAITEAFF
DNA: TGTGCCAGCACAACGGGACAGGGGGCGATTACTGAAGCTTTCTTT

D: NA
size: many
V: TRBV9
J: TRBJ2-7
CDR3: CASSPGGVQYF
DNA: TGTGCCAGCAGCCCAGGAGGGGTGCAGTACTTC

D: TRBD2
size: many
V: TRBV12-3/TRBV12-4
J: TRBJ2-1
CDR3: CASSLREGPYNEQFF
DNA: TGTGCCAGCAGTTTACGGGAGGGCCCCTACAATGAGCAGTTCTTC

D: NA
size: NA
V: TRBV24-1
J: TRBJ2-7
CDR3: CATSDLQDEQYF
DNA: TGTGCCACCAGTGACTTACAGGACGAGCAGTACTTC

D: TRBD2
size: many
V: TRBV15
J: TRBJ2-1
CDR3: CATSTGGAGYNEQFF
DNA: TGTGCCACCAGCACCGGGGGGGCGGGATACAATGAGCAGTTCTTC

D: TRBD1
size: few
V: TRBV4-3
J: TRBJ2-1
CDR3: CASSQGDRNYNEQFF
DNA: TGCGCCAGCAGCCAAGGGGACAGAAATTACAATGAGCAGTTCTTC

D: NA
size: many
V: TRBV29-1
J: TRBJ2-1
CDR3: CSVEDWGGLAAPYNEQFF
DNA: TGCAGCGTTGAAGATTGGGGGGGGCTAGCGGCTCCCTACAATGAGCAGTTCTTC

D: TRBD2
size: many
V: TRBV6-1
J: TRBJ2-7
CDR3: CASSTTSGSYYEQYF
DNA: TGTGCCAGCAGTACAACTAGCGGGAGTTACTACGAGCAGTACTTC

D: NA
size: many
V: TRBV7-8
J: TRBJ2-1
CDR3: CASSLGRGDEQFF
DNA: TGTGCCAGCAGCTTAGGCAGGGGCGATGAGCAGTTCTTC

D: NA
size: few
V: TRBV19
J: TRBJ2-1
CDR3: CASSMNRGEQFF
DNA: TGTGCCAGTAGTATGAATCGAGGTGAGCAGTTCTTC

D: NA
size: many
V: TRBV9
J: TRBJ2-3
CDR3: CASSAEGGRRTDTQYF
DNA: TGTGCCAGCAGCGCCGAAGGGGGACGACGCACAGATACGCAGTATTTT

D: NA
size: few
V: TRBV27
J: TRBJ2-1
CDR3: CASSSKNEQFF
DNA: TGTGCCAGCAGTTCCAAGAATGAGCAGTTCTTC

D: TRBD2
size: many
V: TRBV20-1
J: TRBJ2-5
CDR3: CSVGPETSALKQETQYF
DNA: TGCAGTGTGGGGCCGGAGACTAGCGCCTTGAAACAAGAGACCCAGTACTTC

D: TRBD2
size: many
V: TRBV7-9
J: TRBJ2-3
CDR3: CASSPRGDSTDTQYF
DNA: TGTGCCAGCAGCCCCCGGGGGGACAGCACAGATACGCAGTATTTT

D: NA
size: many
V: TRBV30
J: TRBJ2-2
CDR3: CAWSSGDPGELFF
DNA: TGTGCCTGGAGTTCAGGGGACCCCGGGGAGCTGTTTTTT

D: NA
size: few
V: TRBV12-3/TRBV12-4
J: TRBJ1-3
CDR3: CASSWRGADSGNTIYF
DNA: TGTGCCAGCAGTTGGCGGGGGGCCGACTCTGGAAACACCATATATTTT

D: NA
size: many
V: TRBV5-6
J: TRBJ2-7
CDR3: CASSREGLRTSEQYF
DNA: TGTGCCAGCAGCCGCGAAGGGCTCCGGACTTCCGAGCAGTACTTC

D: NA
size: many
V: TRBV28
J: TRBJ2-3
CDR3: CASSFLVGTDTQYF
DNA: TGTGCCAGCAGTTTCCTCGTGGGCACAGATACGCAGTATTTT

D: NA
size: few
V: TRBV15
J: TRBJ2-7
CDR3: CATSHRGIKSYEQYF
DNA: TGTGCCACCAGCCATAGGGGGATTAAATCCTACGAGCAGTACTTC

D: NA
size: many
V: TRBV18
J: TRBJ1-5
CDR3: CASSPGSNQPQHF
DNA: TGTGCCAGCTCACCAGGGAGCAATCAGCCCCAGCATTTT

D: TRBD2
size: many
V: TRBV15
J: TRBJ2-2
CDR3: CATSSGTSGRDWTGELFF
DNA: TGTGCCACCAGCAGCGGGACTAGCGGGAGGGACTGGACCGGGGAGCTGTTTTTT

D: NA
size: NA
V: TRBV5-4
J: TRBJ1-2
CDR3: CASSSPWAKDNYGYTF
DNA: TGTGCCAGCAGCTCCCCTTGGGCGAAAGATAACTATGGCTACACCTTC

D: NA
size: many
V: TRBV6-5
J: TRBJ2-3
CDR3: CASSYSSGTSFGDTQYF
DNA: TGTGCCAGCAGTTACAGCTCCGGGACGTCCTTCGGAGATACGCAGTATTTT

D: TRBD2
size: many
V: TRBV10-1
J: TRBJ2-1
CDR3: CASSERTSGGNEQFF
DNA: TGCGCCAGCAGTGAGAGGACTAGCGGAGGCAATGAGCAGTTCTTC

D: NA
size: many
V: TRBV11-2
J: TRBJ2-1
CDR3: CASSDGTPEQFF
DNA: TGTGCCAGCAGCGATGGAACTCCTGAGCAGTTCTTC

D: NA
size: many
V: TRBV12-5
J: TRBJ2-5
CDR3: CASGIGQGETQYF
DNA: TGTGCTAGTGGTATAGGACAAGGAGAGACCCAGTACTTC

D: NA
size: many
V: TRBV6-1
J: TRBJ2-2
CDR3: CASSPASAGFGELFF
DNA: TGTGCCAGCAGCCCGGCCTCCGCAGGGTTCGGGGAGCTGTTTTTT

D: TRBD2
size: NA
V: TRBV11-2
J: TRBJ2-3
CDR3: CASSLVLAATDTQYF
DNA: TGTGCCAGCAGCTTAGTACTAGCGGCAACAGATACGCAGTATTTT

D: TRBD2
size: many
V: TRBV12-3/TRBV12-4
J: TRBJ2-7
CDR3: CASSPLAGGYEQYF
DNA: TGTGCCAGCAGTCCTTTAGCGGGAGGGTACGAGCAGTACTTC

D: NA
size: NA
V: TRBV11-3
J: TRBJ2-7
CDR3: CASSLDASLHYEQYF
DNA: TGTGCCAGCAGCTTAGATGCGAGTCTACACTACGAGCAGTACTTC

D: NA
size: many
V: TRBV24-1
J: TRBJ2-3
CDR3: CATSDFDSDTQYF
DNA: TGTGCCACCAGTGATTTTGACTCAGATACGCAGTATTTT

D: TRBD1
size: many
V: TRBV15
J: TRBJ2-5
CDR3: CATSNRDSKETQYF
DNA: TGTGCCACCAGCAACCGGGACAGTAAAGAGACCCAGTACTTC

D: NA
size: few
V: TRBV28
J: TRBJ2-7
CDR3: CASSQRRQQPYSLEQYF
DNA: TGTGCCAGCAGTCAGAGACGGCAACAGCCATACAGTCTCGAGCAGTACTTC

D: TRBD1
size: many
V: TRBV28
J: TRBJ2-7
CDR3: CASSFRTGLGEQYF
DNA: TGTGCCAGCAGTTTCCGGACAGGGTTGGGCGAGCAGTACTTC

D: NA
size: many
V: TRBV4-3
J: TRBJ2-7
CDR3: CASSQLVQGYEQYF
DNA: TGCGCCAGCAGCCAACTAGTCCAAGGCTACGAGCAGTACTTC

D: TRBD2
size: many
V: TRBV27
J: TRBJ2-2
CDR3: CASSLRLAGWAGELFF
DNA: TGTGCCAGCAGTTTAAGACTAGCGGGATGGGCCGGGGAGCTGTTTTTT

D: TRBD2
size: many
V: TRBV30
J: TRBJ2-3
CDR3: CAWASGRGTDTQYF
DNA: TGTGCCTGGGCTAGCGGGAGGGGAACAGATACGCAGTATTTT

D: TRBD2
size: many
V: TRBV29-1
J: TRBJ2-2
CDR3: CSGSGRGGELFF
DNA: TGCAGCGGTAGCGGGAGAGGCGGGGAGCTGTTTTTT

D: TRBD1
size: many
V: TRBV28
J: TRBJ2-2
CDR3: CASSFGTANTGELFF
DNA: TGTGCCAGCAGTTTCGGGACAGCGAACACCGGGGAGCTGTTTTTT

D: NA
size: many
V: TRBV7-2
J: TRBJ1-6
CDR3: CASSLGAGYSPLHF
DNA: TGTGCCAGCAGCTTAGGGGCAGGTTATTCACCCCTCCACTTT

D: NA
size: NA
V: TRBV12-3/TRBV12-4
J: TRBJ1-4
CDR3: CASNILGYNEKLFF
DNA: TGTGCCAGCAATATATTGGGTTATAATGAAAAACTGTTTTTT